These 14 T cell receptor beta chains were all obtained from the same sample, sequenced in a study of cytomegalovirus exposure and HLA in healthy donors. PCR amplification relied on 60 Vbeta primers (plus 13 Jbeta primers). The data were produced by immunoSEQ multiplex PCR, yet TCRdb's version contains in-frame clones alone and is incomplete. Here the sample spans around 300,000 clones, about 75% being singletons. Sequenced: PBMCs. These TCRs come from a female donor in good health and CMV-seronegative.

This clone is a singleton in its sample. This rearrangement joins TRBV30 to TRBJ2-1; TRBD2 aligns across 10 bases. Germline V gene lookup returns CDR1 GTSNPN and CDR2 SVGIG (reference sequence). The ends lost 8 bases at V and 4 bases at J; junction bases unmatched: 17. This CDR3 contains 17 residues. The CDR3 DNA is TGTGCCCAGGTGACGTGGGGTAGCGGGAGGAGGTACAATGAGCAGTTCTTC. Amino acid sequence: CAQVTWGSGRRYNEQFF.

This clone was counted once. The DNA of the CDR3 is TGCAGCGTTGCTCCGGGACAGGGGGCTGGCTACACCTTC. Its translation is CSVAPGQGAGYTF. The V and J genes are TRBV29-1 and TRBJ1-2; 12 nucleotides match TRBD1. The ends lost 4 bases at V and 7 bases at J; junction bases unmatched: 4. The CDR3 contains 13 residues. From germline, CDR1 is SQVTM and CDR2 ANQGSEA.

The chain combines TRBV23-1 with TRBJ2-3; D might be TRBD1 (6 bases). TRBV23-1 is an open reading frame, and its role is uncertain. Trimming cost V 4 bases and J 2 bases, with 25 bases left between them. The CDR3 is 19 amino acids. The CDR3 here is CASSPPADGTPRDTDTQYF. Here the CDR3 DNA reads TGCGCCAGCAGTCCCCCGGCGGACGGGACACCGAGGGACACAGATACGCAGTATTTT.

The V call is TRBV5-1, the J call TRBJ1-1; 7 nucleotides line up with TRBD1. The CDR3 spans 15 residues. Germline V lookup: CDR1 SGHRS, CDR2 YFSETQ. The J segment lost 2 bases and the V segment lost 4 bases, leaving 8 bases of the junction unmatched. The CDR3 reads CASSGSGQTNTEAFF. The CDR3 DNA follows: TGCGCCAGCAGCGGCTCGGGACAGACAAACACTGAAGCTTTCTTT.

This chain uses TRBV20-1 with TRBJ2-5; D is possibly TRBD1 (5 bases). CDR3 length: 11 amino acids. Trimming left V 7 bases short and J 1 base short, with 7 bases between. Germline CDR1 reads DFQATT; CDR2 reads SNEGSKA (reference sequence). The CDR3 coding sequence is TGCAGTGGACAGCTCCAAGAGACCCAGTACTTC. Residues: CSGQLQETQYF.

The chain combines TRBV10-2 with TRBJ1-4; TRBD1 aligns across 10 bases. The V gene end was trimmed by 2 bases and the J gene end by 7 bases; junction bases not matched to a gene: 4. This CDR3 is built from 15 residues. CDR1 is WSHSY and CDR2 is SAAADI in the germline V gene. CDR3 DNA: TGCGCCAGCAGTGAGACTGACAGGGGGCGTGAAAAACTGTTTTTT. It is translated as CASSETDRGREKLFF.

Comments on this clone: This specimen includes other DNA sequences encoding the same CDR3. The rearrangement links TRBV18 to TRBJ2-2; 7 nucleotides match TRBD2. This CDR3 is built from 16 residues. Trimming took 6 bases from V and 1 from J; bases not matched to a gene: 8. Germline V gene sequence: CDR1 KGHSH, CDR2 LQKENI. The CDR3 loop is CASSLGLAENTGELFF. CDR3 bases: TGTGCCAGCTCCCTTGGGCTAGCGGAGAACACCGGGGAGCTGTTTTTT.

A note on this clone: One end of the junction does not line up with germline, which may come from a read error. The V gene is TRBV7-9, the J gene TRBJ2-5, with D perhaps TRBD1 (5 bases). Germline-derived CDR1 and CDR2 are SEHNR and FQNEAQ (reference sequence). This CDR3 region has 14 residues. CDR3 loop: CSSSLATGQETQYF. CDR3 in DNA: TGTTCCAGCAGCTTAGCTACAGGTCAAGAGACCCAGTACTTC.

This clone was detected only a few times. V gene TRBV5-4 combines with J gene TRBJ2-5; the match to TRBD1 covers 10 bases. The J call may be in error: the DNA end matches TRBJ2-7 better. The CDR3 spans 15 residues. The germline V gene encodes CDR1 SGHNT and CDR2 YYREEE (reference sequence). CDR3 in amino acids: CASSTGQGGSYEQYF. The CDR3 bases are TGTGCCAGCAGTACCGGACAGGGGGGGTCCTACGAGCAGTACTTC.

This chain joins TRBV27 and TRBJ2-5; TRBD2 aligns across 13 bases. CDR3 length: 15 amino acids. Germline CDR1 is MNHEY and CDR2 is SMNVEV (reference sequence). With 5 bases clipped from V and 5 bases from J, the junction kept 5 bases outside the gene matches. The CDR3 sequence: CASSPRTSGSETQYF. The CDR3 coding sequence is TGTGCCAGCAGTCCCCGGACTAGCGGGAGTGAGACCCAGTACTTC.

This clone has just a few counts. This chain connects TRBV5-4 to TRBJ2-3, with 7 bases aligning to TRBD2. The CDR3 spans 16 residues. Germline CDR1 SGHNT, CDR2 YYREEE (reference sequence). V gave up 6 bases and J gave up 0 bases; unmatched junction bases: 10. CDR3 sequence reads: CASKGLGGPSTDTQYF. DNA of the CDR3: TGTGCCAGCAAAGGCCTGGGAGGGCCCAGCACAGATACGCAGTATTTT.

The chain combines TRBV27 with TRBJ2-7; 10 nucleotides align to TRBD2. J was trimmed by 7 bases and V by 4 bases; bases with no gene match: 10. The V gene's germline CDR1 is MNHEY and CDR2 SMNVEV (reference sequence). The CDR3 is 15 amino acids. CDR3 in amino acids: CASSSKAGGPWEQYF. As DNA, the CDR3 is TGTGCCAGCAGTTCCAAAGCGGGAGGGCCCTGGGAGCAGTACTTC.

This clone was detected only a few times. This rearrangement joins TRBV28 to TRBJ1-5, with D maybe TRBD1 (6 bases). The germline V gene encodes CDR1 MDHEN and CDR2 SYDVKM. Trimming stripped 4 bases from V and 7 bases from J, with 17 bases between. This CDR3 comprises 15 residues. This CDR3 reads CASSSSRGSRQPQHF. The CDR3 coding sequence is TGTGCCAGCAGTTCCTCCAGGGGTAGTAGGCAGCCCCAGCATTTT.

The chain carries TRBV28 and TRBJ2-1; D possibly corresponds to TRBD2 (6 bases). Germline-derived CDR1 and CDR2 are MDHEN and SYDVKM. The CDR3 runs 13 residues. V was clipped by 7 bases and J by 2 bases, with 9 bases between them. The CDR3 nucleotides are TGTGCCAGCACCCTAGCGCCCTACAATGAGCAGTTCTTC. Amino acid sequence: CASTLAPYNEQFF.